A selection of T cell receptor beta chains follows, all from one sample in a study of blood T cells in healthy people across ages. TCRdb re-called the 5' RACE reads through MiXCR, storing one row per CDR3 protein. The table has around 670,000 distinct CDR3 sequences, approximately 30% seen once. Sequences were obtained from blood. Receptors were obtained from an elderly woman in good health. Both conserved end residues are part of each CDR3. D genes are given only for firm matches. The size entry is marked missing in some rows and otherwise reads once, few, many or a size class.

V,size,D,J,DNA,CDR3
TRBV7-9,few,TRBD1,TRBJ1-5,TGTGCCAGCAGCGCAACAGGGGGCGGCCAGCCCCAGCATTTT,CASSATGGGQPQHF
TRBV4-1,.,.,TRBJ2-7,TGCGCCAGCAGGTCCGGGATTCACCTCTCCTACGAGCAGTACTTC,CASRSGIHLSYEQYF
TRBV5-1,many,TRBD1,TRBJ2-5,TGCGCCAGCAGCTACACAGGGGGCGCGAGGACTGAGACCCAGTACTTC,CASSYTGGARTETQYF
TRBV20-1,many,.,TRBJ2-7,TGCAGTGCTAGTGGGGGGCTCTCTACCTACGAGCAGTACTTC,CSASGGLSTYEQYF
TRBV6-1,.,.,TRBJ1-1,TGTGCCAGCAGTGAAACATCCGTAGTATCAGCTTTCTTT,CASSETSVVSAFF
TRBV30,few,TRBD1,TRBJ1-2,TGTGCCTACGATCCGGGACAGGGTGCTGGCTACACCTTC,CAYDPGQGAGYTF
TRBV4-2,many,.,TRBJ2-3,TGTGCCAGCAGCCAGGGGGTGGGGGATTCAAGCACAGATACGCAGTATTTT,CASSQGVGDSSTDTQYF
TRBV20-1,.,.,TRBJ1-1,TGCAGGGCGAGTAGGGGCACTGAAGCTTTCTTT,CRASRGTEAFF
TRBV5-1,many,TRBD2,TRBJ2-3,TGCGCCAGCAGCAAAGGACTAGAACTCGATACGCAGTATTTT,CASSKGLELDTQYF
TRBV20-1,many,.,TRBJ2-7,TGCAGTGCTCGCGGTAGGACTCCTGGCTACGTTAGCGAGCAGTACTTC,CSARGRTPGYVSEQYF
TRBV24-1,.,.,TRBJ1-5,TGTGCCACCAGTGCTACGCCTAGCAATCGGCCCCAGCATTTT,CATSATPSNRPQHF
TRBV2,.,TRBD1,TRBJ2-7,TGTGCCAGCAGGTACTCCGGGACAGGGTGGTTCGAGCAGTACTTC,CASRYSGTGWFEQYF
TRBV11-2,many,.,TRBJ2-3,TGTGCCAGCAGCCCCCGGCTCAGCACAGATACGCAGTATTTT,CASSPRLSTDTQYF
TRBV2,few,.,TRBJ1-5,TGTGCCAGCAGCGTCTACAGGGAGGGCAATCAGCCCCAGCATTTT,CASSVYREGNQPQHF
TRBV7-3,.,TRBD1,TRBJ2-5,TGTGCCAACAGCTTGGGGGGACAGGGAGAAACCCAGTACTTC,CANSLGGQGETQYF
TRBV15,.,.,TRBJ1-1,TGTGCCACCAGCAGAGATAATGAGGAAATTGGGGCTTTCTTT,CATSRDNEEIGAFF
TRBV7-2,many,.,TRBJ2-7,TGTGCCAGCAGCGGGCCCCCCGGGACGGGTTCCTACGAGCAGTACTTC,CASSGPPGTGSYEQYF
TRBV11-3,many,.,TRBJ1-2,TGTGCCAGCAGCTTGACAGATAACTATGGCTACACCTTC,CASSLTDNYGYTF
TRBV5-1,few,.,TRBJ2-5,TGCGCCAGCAGCTTGGATGTGGGGGGCCGGGGGGAGCAGTACTTC,CASSLDVGGRGEQYF
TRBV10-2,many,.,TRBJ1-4,TGCGCCAGCCATGGAAACGGGCTGTTTCATGAAAAACTGTTTTTT,CASHGNGLFHEKLFF
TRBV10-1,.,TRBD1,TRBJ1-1,TGCGCCAGAGACAGGGTGAACACTGAAGCTTTCTTT,CARDRVNTEAFF
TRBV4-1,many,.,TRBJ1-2,TGCGCCAGCAGCCAAGTAGGGGCCGGACAGCGCTATGGGGTGTATGGCTACACCTTC,CASSQVGAGQRYGVYGYTF
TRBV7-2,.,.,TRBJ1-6,TGTGCCAGCAGCTTAAAGTCTGTATCACCCCTCCACTTT,CASSLKSVSPLHF
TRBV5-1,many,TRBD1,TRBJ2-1,TGCGCCAGCAGCTTGTTTGTTAGACAGGGCGATGAGCAGTTCTTC,CASSLFVRQGDEQFF
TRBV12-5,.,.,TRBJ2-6,TGTGCTAGTGGTTTGTACGTTCTGGGAGTGTCTGGGGCCAACGTCCTGACTTTC,CASGLYVLGVSGANVLTF
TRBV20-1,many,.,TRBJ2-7,TGCAGTGCTTACACGGACGGCTACGAGCAGTACTTC,CSAYTDGYEQYF
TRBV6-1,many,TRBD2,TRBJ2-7,TGTGCCAGCAATGAAGCGGGGGTCTTCGAGCAGTACTTC,CASNEAGVFEQYF
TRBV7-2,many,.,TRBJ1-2,TGTGCCAGCAGCAACAGGGTCAACTATGGCTACACCTTC,CASSNRVNYGYTF
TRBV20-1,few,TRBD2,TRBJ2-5,TGCAGTGCTAGAGATCCGGGGACTAGGGGCGACAATGAGCAGTACTTC,CSARDPGTRGDNEQYF
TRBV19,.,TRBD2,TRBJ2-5,TGTGCCAGTAGTATGGGCAGGGAGGGGAATGAGCAGTACTTC,CASSMGREGNEQYF
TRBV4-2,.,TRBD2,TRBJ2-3,TGTGCCAGCAGCCAAGGTGAGGGTAGCGGGAGCCTCCGCACAGATACGCAGTATTTT,CASSQGEGSGSLRTDTQYF
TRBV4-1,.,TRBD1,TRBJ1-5,TGCGCCAGCAGCCAAGGGTCGACAGGGCTGTACCAACCTCAGCCCCAGCATTTT,CASSQGSTGLYQPQPQHF
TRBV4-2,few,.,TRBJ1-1,TGTGCCAGCAGAGGTAGGTCATTGAACACTGAAGCTTTCTTT,CASRGRSLNTEAFF
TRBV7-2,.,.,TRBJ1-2,TGTGCCAGCAGCTTACGGTCTGGGGGCTACACCTTC,CASSLRSGGYTF
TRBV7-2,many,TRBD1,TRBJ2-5,TGTGCCAGCAGCCGCAAGACGACAGGGGATCAAGAGACCCAGTACTTC,CASSRKTTGDQETQYF
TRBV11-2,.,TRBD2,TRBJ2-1,TGTGCCAGCAGCTACACTAGCGGAACCTACAATGAGCAGTTCTTC,CASSYTSGTYNEQFF
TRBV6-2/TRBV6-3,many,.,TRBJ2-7,TGTGCCAGCAGTACGGCCTACGAGCAGTACTTC,CASSTAYEQYF
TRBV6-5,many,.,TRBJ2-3,TGTGCCAGCAGTCCTCGGACGAGGGCAGATACGCAGTATTTT,CASSPRTRADTQYF
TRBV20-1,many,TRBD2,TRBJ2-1,TGCAGTGCGCCGCAAAGCGGGGCCTCCTACAATGAGCAGTTCTTC,CSAPQSGASYNEQFF
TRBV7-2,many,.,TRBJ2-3,TGTGCCAGCAGTTCGGGGAGGGGGAGCACAGATACGCAGTATTTT,CASSSGRGSTDTQYF
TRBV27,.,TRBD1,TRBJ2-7,TGTGCCATCGGGACAGGTTCTCTCTACGAGCAGTACTTC,CAIGTGSLYEQYF
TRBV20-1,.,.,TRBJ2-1,TGCAGTGCTAGTATAGGGGCCAATGAGCAGTTCTTC,CSASIGANEQFF
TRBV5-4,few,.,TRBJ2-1,TGTGCCGGCAGCCCCGCCTCCGGATACAATGAGCAGTTCTTC,CAGSPASGYNEQFF
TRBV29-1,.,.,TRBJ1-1,TGCAGCGTTGAGACTGAAGCTTTCTTT,CSVETEAFF
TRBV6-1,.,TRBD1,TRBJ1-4,TGTGCCAGCATGCTAGACAGGGGGATGGGGGAAAAACTGTTTTTT,CASMLDRGMGEKLFF
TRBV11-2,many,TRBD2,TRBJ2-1,TGTGCCAGCAGAATTGGACTAGCGGCGATGAGACCCTCCTACAATGAGCAGTTCTTC,CASRIGLAAMRPSYNEQFF
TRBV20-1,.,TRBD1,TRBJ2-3,TGCAGTGCGGCTACAGGGGATAACACAGATACGCAGTATTTT,CSAATGDNTDTQYF
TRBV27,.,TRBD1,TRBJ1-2,TGTGCCAGCAGGGGGGACAGGAACTATGGCTACACCTTC,CASRGDRNYGYTF
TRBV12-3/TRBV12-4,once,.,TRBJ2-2,TGTGCCAGCAACCTACTAGCCCTCACCGGGGAGCTGTTTTTT,CASNLLALTGELFF
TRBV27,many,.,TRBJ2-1,TGTGCCAGCAGTCCCTCGGTGGTCTCCTACAATGAGCAGTTCTTC,CASSPSVVSYNEQFF
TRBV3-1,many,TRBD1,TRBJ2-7,TGTGCCAGCAGCCAAGATTTCAGGGGGCGAGGGGAGCAGTACTTC,CASSQDFRGRGEQYF
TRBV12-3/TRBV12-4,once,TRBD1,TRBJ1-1,TGTGCCAGCAGTTTACAGGGGGCTCGTGCTGAAGCTTTCTTT,CASSLQGARAEAFF
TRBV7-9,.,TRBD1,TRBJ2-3,TGTGCCAGCAGCTTTCCCACAGGGGGCTTGACAGATACGCAGTATTTT,CASSFPTGGLTDTQYF
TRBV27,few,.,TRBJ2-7,TGTGCCAGCAGCGTTCAAACGGGCACTAGGCCCACGAAGCAGTACTTC,CASSVQTGTRPTKQYF
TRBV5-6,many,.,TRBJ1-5,TGTGCCAGCAGCTCTTACGGGAGTTCGGGCAATCAGCCCCAGCATTTT,CASSSYGSSGNQPQHF
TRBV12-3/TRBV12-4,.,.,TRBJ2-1,TGTGCCAGCAGCCCCCACGAGGACAATGAGCAGTTCTTC,CASSPHEDNEQFF
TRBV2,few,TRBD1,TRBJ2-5,TGTGCCAGCAGTCGACAGGGTTGGGGCCAAGAGACCCAGTACTTC,CASSRQGWGQETQYF
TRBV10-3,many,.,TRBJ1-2,TGTGCCATCAGTGAGTCCCCTCGATATGGCTACACCTTC,CAISESPRYGYTF
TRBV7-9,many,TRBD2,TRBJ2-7,TGTGCCAGCAGCGGGAGGGATGGCGCCTCCTACGAGCAGTACTTC,CASSGRDGASYEQYF
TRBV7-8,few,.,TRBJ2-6,TGTGCCAGCAGCTTAGTTGGGTACTCTGGGGCCGACGTCCTGACTTTC,CASSLVGYSGADVLTF